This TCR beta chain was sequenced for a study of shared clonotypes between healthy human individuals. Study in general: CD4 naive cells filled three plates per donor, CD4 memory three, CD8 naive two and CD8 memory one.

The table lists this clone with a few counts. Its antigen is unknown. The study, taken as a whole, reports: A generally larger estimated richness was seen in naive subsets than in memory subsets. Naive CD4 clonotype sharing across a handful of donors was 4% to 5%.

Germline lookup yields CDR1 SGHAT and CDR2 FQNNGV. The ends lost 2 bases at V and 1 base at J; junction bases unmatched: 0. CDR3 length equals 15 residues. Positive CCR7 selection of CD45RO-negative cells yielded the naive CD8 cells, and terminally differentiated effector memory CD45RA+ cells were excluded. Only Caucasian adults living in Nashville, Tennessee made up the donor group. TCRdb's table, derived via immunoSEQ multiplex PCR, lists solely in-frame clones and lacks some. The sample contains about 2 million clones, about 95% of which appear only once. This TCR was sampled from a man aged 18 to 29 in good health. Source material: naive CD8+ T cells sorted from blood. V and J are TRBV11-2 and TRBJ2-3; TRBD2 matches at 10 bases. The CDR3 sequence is CASSLLAGGTDTQYF. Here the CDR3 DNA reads TGTGCCAGCAGCTTACTAGCGGGAGGCACAGATACGCAGTATTTT.